This T cell receptor (beta chain) was retrieved from a study of blood T cell repertoires in COVID-19. Per germline, CDR1 SGHAT and CDR2 FQNNGV. With V trimmed by 5 bases and J by 3 bases, 16 bases remained unmatched. CDR3 length equals 18 residues. Participants were aged roughly 18 to 90 years, lived in under 30 US areas, and enrolled virtually. Participants had their cohort set by participant-reported clinical history. Measured with immunoSEQ multiplex PCR; TCRdb has only the in-frame clones, and not every one. In the table there are over 250,000 clones, roughly 86% of which are singletons. The receptor comes from a woman aged 18-35 years who had recovered from COVID-19. V usage is TRBV11-2 and J usage is TRBJ2-7; 10 bases agree with TRBD2. The sample was PBMCs or T cells enriched from blood (not recorded which). In DNA, the CDR3 is TGTGCCAGCAGCCCCCGTAGCGGGAGGTTTTCAGAAATCTACGAGCAGTACTTC. It encodes CASSPRSGRFSEIYEQYF.